The source of this TCR beta chain is a study of blood T cell repertoires in COVID-19. Assay: immunoSEQ multiplex PCR; the TCRdb copy retains only in-frame clones and omits some. The top ten hold 15% to 20% of the sample, which has 150,000 or so clones, 90% seen once. The CDR3 extends over 16 amino acids. The germline V gene has CDR1 SGHAT and CDR2 FQNNGV. The J segment lost 5 bases and the V segment lost 8 bases, leaving 12 bases of the junction unmatched. The V and J genes are TRBV11-2 and TRBJ1-6, with 7 positions matching TRBD1. The origin of this receptor is a man aged 55 to 70 with active or convalescent COVID-19. Material for sequencing was peripheral blood. The CDR3 DNA sequence: TGTGCCAGCTTAAGACTGGCAGGGGGGAATAATTCACCCCTCCACTTT. Translated: CASLRLAGGNNSPLHF.